What follows are 9 T cell receptor beta chains derived from one specimen sequenced in a study of cytomegalovirus exposure and HLA in healthy donors. PCR amplification relied on 60 Vbeta primers (plus 13 Jbeta primers). Profiled with immunoSEQ multiplex PCR; TCRdb holds only in-frame clones, not every one. The table records some 96,000 clones, about 75% of them present only once. The source material was PBMCs. These receptor sequences come from a man aged 35 to 55 in good health and CMV-seropositive.

V usage is TRBV7-9 and J usage is TRBJ1-1; D uncertain. The germline V gene has CDR1 SEHNR and CDR2 FQNEAQ (reference sequence). Trimming shortened V by 10 bases and J by 3 bases, and 12 bases separated the two germline ends. The CDR3 is 12 residues long. This CDR3 reads CATGSRDTEAFF. CDR3 DNA sequence: TGTGCCACCGGCTCGAGGGACACTGAAGCTTTCTTT.

The CDR3: CASSSDRSSGANVLTF. Here the CDR3 DNA reads TGTGCCAGCAGCTCCGACAGGAGCTCTGGGGCCAACGTCCTGACTTTC. This chain connects TRBV9 to TRBJ2-6; possibly TRBD1 for D (6 bases). Deletions cut 4 bases from V and 0 bases from J, with 11 bases between. This CDR3 is built from 16 residues. Per germline, CDR1 SGDLS and CDR2 YYNGEE. Full variable domain (rest looked up from reference TRBV9 and TRBJ2-6): DSGVTQTPKHLITATGQRVTLRCSPRSGDLSVYWYQQSLDQGLQFLIQYYNGEERAKGNILERFSAQQFPDLHSELNLSSLELGDSALYFCASSSDRSSGANVLTFGAGSRLTVL.

This sequence joins TRBV7-9 and TRBJ2-5; 14 bases agree with TRBD2. The CDR3 sequence is 15 residues long. V lost 5 bases and J lost 7; bases outside the gene matches: 6. Germline assignment: CDR1 SEHNR and CDR2 FQNEAQ (reference sequence). CDR3 amino acids: CASSTTGLAGATQYF. In DNA, the CDR3 is TGTGCCAGCAGCACAACGGGACTAGCGGGGGCGACCCAGTACTTC.

The rearrangement joins TRBV14 to TRBJ1-5, with D possibly being TRBD1 (6 bases). V lost 4 bases to trimming and J lost 4 bases, with 8 bases between them. This CDR3 contains 13 residues. Germline V lookup: CDR1 SGHDN, CDR2 FVKESK. CDR3 in DNA: TGTGCCAGCAGCCCAGACAGGAATCAGCCCCAGCATTTT. Translating gives CASSPDRNQPQHF.

The V call is TRBV18, the J call TRBJ1-1, with 8 bases matching TRBD1. The CDR3 is made up of 15 amino acids. V dropped 2 bases and J dropped 4; count of bases not matched to a gene: 6. Germline V gene data show CDR1 as KGHSH and CDR2 as LQKENI. The CDR3 DNA follows: TGTGCCAGCTCACCAATTGGACAGGGAGGCACTGAAGCTTTCTTT. Translation gives CASSPIGQGGTEAFF.

The chain couples TRBV9 to TRBJ1-2, with 8 bases lining up with TRBD1. The CDR3 runs 17 residues. J was trimmed by 0 bases and V by 3 bases; bases with no gene match: 10. CDR1 is SGDLS, CDR2 YYNGEE, per germline. CDR3: CASSEGQGLSSNYGYTF. CDR3 DNA: TGTGCCAGCAGCGAAGGACAGGGACTATCCTCTAACTATGGCTACACCTTC.

This clone was seen only a few times. The chain couples TRBV10-3 to TRBJ2-5; 7 bases match TRBD1. Looked up from germline, CDR1 is ENHRY and CDR2 is SYGVKD. The ends lost 6 bases at V and 3 bases at J; junction bases unmatched: 7. The CDR3 length is 14 residues. CDR3 residues: CAIREQGSKETQYF. DNA of the CDR3: TGTGCCATCAGGGAACAGGGGTCCAAAGAGACCCAGTACTTC.

This chain links TRBV28 with TRBJ2-3, with a possible D match to TRBD2 (7 bases). V was shortened by 2 bases and J by 3 bases, with 12 bases between the two germline ends. The CDR3 spans 15 residues. Germline CDR1 reads MDHEN; CDR2 reads SYDVKM. The CDR3 protein is CASSLRGRATDTQYF. CDR3 nucleotides: TGTGCCAGCAGTTTAAGGGGGAGGGCTACAGATACGCAGTATTTT. Supplemented by reference TRBV28 and TRBJ2-3, the full variable domain reads DVKVTQSSRYLVKRTGEKVFLECVQDMDHENMFWYRQDPGLGLRLIYFSYDVKMKEKGDIPEGYSVSREKKERFSLILESASTNQTSMYLCASSLRGRATDTQYFGPGTRLTVL.

The V gene is TRBV27, the J gene TRBJ2-3; D might be TRBD1 (6 bases). Germline V gives CDR1 MNHEY, CDR2 SMNVEV (reference sequence). This CDR3 is 14 amino acids long. V was cut by 7 bases and J by 6 bases, with 17 bases left in between. CDR3 residues: CASKDTGTSDTQYF. CDR3 DNA sequence: TGTGCCAGCAAAGACACAGGGACATCGGATACGCAGTATTTT.